This T cell receptor (beta chain) was identified during a study of identical twins. Trimming shortened V by 3 bases and J by 7 bases, and 18 bases separated the two germline ends. This CDR3 region has 15 residues. TCRdb reprocessed the 5' RACE reads with MiXCR, giving one entry per CDR3 protein. The sample lists some 190,000 distinct CDR3 sequences, approximately 15% occurring once. This clonotype has a handful of counts. The same data also contributed to another study, on T cells expressing NK-cell markers. That report notes: The study sequenced eight donors, seven HCMV-seropositive and one seronegative.

The source is a woman aged 18 to 35 in good health. Sample: CD8+ T cells sorted from blood. This rearrangement joins TRBV12-3 or TRBV12-4 to TRBJ1-2; perhaps TRBD1 as D (6 bases). The CDR3 protein is CASSFEGGGTGGYTF. CDR3 DNA: TGTGCCAGCAGTTTCGAGGGAGGGGGTACGGGTGGCTACACCTTC.